Listed below are T cell receptor beta chains from one sample, sequenced in a study of blood T cell repertoires in COVID-19. Method: immunoSEQ multiplex PCR; TCRdb's copy keeps in-frame clones and lacks some. The table has approximately 150,000 clones, around 89% seen once. Sequences were obtained from peripheral blood. These receptors originate from a man aged 50 to 59 who had recovered from COVID-19. Each CDR3 is given with its conserved first and last residue. A D gene is named only where the DNA matches it firmly. A row's size may be missing; if present it is once, few, many or a size class.

d_gene	v_gene	j_gene	abundance	CDR3aa	CDR3nt
.	TRBV7-2	TRBJ2-7	.	CASSLASGGSYEQYF	TGTGCCAGCAGCTTAGCTAGCGGAGGGTCCTACGAGCAGTACTTC
.	TRBV4-1	TRBJ2-7	.	CASSQDRGTGNYEQYF	TGCGCCAGCAGCCAAGATCGCGGGACTGGGAACTACGAGCAGTACTTC
.	TRBV5-1	TRBJ1-2	once	CASSLASLPGPDGYTF	TGCGCCAGCAGCTTGGCTTCTCTACCAGGGCCTGATGGCTACACCTTC
.	TRBV7-9	TRBJ2-2	once	CASSLASGMAGELFF	TGTGCCAGCAGCTTAGCGTCAGGGATGGCCGGGGAGCTGTTTTTT
.	TRBV6-2/TRBV6-3	TRBJ2-7	.	CASSHPGGVGREQYF	TGTGCCAGCAGTCACCCTGGGGGCGTCGGCAGGGAGCAGTACTTC
.	TRBV28	TRBJ1-2	.	CASSSTGHGYTF	TGTGCCAGCAGTTCAACAGGGCATGGCTACACCTTC
TRBD1	TRBV9	TRBJ2-5	.	CASSPSLTTGFQETQYF	TGTGCCAGCAGCCCCTCGCTCACGACAGGGTTCCAAGAGACCCAGTACTTC
TRBD2	TRBV6-4	TRBJ2-7	.	CASSDLRPGGEQYF	TGTGCCAGCAGTGACTTGCGACCGGGGGGCGAGCAGTACTTC
.	TRBV9	TRBJ1-6	.	CASSPGGASPLHF	TGTGCCAGCAGCCCCGGAGGGGCAAGCCCCCTCCACTTT
TRBD2	TRBV4-3	TRBJ2-1	.	CASSQSAYASGGYNEQFF	TGCGCCAGCAGCCAAAGTGCCTATGCCAGCGGGGGGTACAATGAGCAGTTCTTC
TRBD1	TRBV5-1	TRBJ2-7	.	CASSLDRGSYEQYF	TGCGCCAGCAGCTTGGACAGGGGCTCCTACGAGCAGTACTTC
.	TRBV27	TRBJ1-5	.	CASSSPSAGALQPQHF	TGTGCCAGCAGCTCGCCGTCGGCAGGGGCGTTGCAGCCCCAGCATTTT
TRBD1	TRBV19	TRBJ1-2	few	CASSDRGKDYGYTF	TGTGCCAGTAGTGACAGGGGGAAGGACTATGGCTACACCTTC
TRBD2	TRBV15	TRBJ2-3	once	CATSRDPPGGRLGDTQYF	TGTGCCACCAGCAGAGATCCCCCGGGGGGGCGCTTAGGAGATACGCAGTATTTT
TRBD2	TRBV6-5	TRBJ2-3	.	CASSQTSGDTDTQYF	TGTGCCAGCAGTCAAACTAGCGGGGACACAGATACGCAGTATTTT
.	TRBV7-2	TRBJ1-2	.	CASSLGLGGNYGYTF	TGTGCCAGCAGCTTAGGTTTGGGGGGAAACTATGGCTACACCTTC